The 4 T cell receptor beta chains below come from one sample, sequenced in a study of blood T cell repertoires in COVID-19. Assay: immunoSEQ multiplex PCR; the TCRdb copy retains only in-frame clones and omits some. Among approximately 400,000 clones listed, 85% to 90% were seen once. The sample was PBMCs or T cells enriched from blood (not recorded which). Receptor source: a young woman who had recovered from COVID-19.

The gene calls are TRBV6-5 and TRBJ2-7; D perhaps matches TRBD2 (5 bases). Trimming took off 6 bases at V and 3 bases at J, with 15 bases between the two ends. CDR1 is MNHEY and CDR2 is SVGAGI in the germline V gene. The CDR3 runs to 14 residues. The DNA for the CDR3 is TGTGCCAGCAGGCCGGCATTGGGAGACTACGAGCAGTACTTC. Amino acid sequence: CASRPALGDYEQYF.

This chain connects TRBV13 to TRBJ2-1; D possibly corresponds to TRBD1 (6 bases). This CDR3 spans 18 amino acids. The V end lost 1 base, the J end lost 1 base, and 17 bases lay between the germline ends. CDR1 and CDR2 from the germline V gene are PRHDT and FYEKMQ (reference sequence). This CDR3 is CASSLVPLQGWSYNEQFF. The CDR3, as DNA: TGTGCCAGCAGCTTAGTCCCCCTACAGGGTTGGTCCTACAATGAGCAGTTCTTC.

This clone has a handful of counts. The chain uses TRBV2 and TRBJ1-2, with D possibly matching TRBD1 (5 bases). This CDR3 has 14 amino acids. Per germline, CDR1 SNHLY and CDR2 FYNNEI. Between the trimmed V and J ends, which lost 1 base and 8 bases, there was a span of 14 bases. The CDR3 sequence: CASSEGKGVEGYTF. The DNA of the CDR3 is TGTGCCAGCAGTGAAGGGAAAGGGGTGGAGGGCTACACCTTC.

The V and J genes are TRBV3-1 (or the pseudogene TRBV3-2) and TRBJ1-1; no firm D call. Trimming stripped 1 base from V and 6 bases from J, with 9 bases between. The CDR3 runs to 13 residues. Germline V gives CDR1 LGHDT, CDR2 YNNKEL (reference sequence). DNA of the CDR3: TGTGCCAGCAGCCAAGCAGATGTATCTGAAGCTTTCTTT. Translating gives CASSQADVSEAFF.